The rows below give T cell receptor beta chains drawn from one sample of a study of CD8 T cells in ankylosing spondylitis. TCRdb called the 5' RACE reads again in MiXCR, with one record for every CDR3 protein. This sample has roughly 220,000 distinct CDR3 sequences, with around 18% found just once. The sample comprised blood, either unsorted or a sorted T cell fraction (not recorded which). The receptors were gathered from a male donor with ankylosing spondylitis. CDR3s include the opening cysteine and the closing phenylalanine or tryptophan. The D gene is left open where the match is weak.

v_call d_call cdr3_aa
TRBV2 TRBD2 CASRVAGGVYNEQFF
TRBV20-1 TRBD2 CSAAPTSGRALGEEQYF
TRBV4-1 TRBD2 CASSRPTSGTTDTQYF
TRBV5-1 NA CASSLEGNSNTEAFF
TRBV4-2 TRBD2 CASSQLSGTGETQYF
TRBV25-1 NA CASSDGEAGYNEQFF
TRBV9 TRBD1 CASSPHRGESEQYF
TRBV5-1 TRBD2 CASSLSVAGEAAGELFF
TRBV6-5 NA CASSYSYYNEQFF
TRBV29-1 NA CSIGGLDRSHYNEQFF
TRBV4-3 TRBD2 CASSQDVAGELNEQFF
TRBV4-1 TRBD2 CASSQLGLVQETQYF
TRBV12-3/TRBV12-4 TRBD2 CASSFESSGIDTQYF
TRBV9 TRBD1 CASSVQRQGGETQYF
TRBV6-2/TRBV6-3 NA CASSYSGPPYEQYF
TRBV29-1 NA CSVLESSYNEQFF
TRBV25-1 TRBD2 CASSDLAGGPGTDTQYF
TRBV27 TRBD1 CASTAGTELHLGTGELFF
TRBV27 NA CASSEGSPQTSYNEQFF
TRBV25-1 TRBD1 CASSDDRGMTGELFF
TRBV11-2 TRBD2 CASSLGVSGRGGTGELFF
TRBV29-1 TRBD1 CSVVGTGVADTQYF
TRBV7-9 NA CASSFFPEAFF
TRBV11-1 NA CASSVRSTRHEQYF
TRBV20-1 TRBD2 CSATGSGRVSYNEQFF
TRBV5-1 TRBD1 CASSLVEGALDNSPLHF
TRBV12-3/TRBV12-4 NA CASMRFNEQFF
TRBV12-3/TRBV12-4 TRBD2 CASSPPGLAGGVAQYF
TRBV20-1 TRBD1 CSTHDRVNTEAFF
TRBV7-9 NA CASSLIGSTYNEQFF
TRBV7-9 NA CASSRTEQGSYEQYF
TRBV4-1 NA CASSQRGPYSRDTQYF
TRBV4-1 NA CASSQRDTEGTQYF
TRBV5-1 TRBD2 CASSLVGLALDNEQFF
TRBV27 NA CASRRQPPYTDTQYF
TRBV28 NA CASRTPSGGARVQPQHF
TRBV12-3/TRBV12-4 NA CASTFGTTGTEAFF
TRBV7-2 NA CASSYGGADNEQFF
TRBV20-1 NA CSAPVWGSGNTIYF
TRBV5-1 TRBD2 CASCRLAEPYNEQFF
TRBV27 NA CASSFGQDNEQFF
TRBV6-2/TRBV6-3 TRBD1 CASSSLFGQARPLGQFF